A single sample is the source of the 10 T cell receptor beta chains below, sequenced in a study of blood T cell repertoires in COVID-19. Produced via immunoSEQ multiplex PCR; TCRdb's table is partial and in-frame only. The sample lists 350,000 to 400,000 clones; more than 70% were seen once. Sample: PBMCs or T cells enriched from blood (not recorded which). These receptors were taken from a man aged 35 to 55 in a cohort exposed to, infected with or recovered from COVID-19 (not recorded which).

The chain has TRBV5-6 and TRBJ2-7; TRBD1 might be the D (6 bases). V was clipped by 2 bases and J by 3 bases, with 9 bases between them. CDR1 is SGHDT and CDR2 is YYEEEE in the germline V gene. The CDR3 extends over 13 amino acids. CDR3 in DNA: TGTGCCAGCAGCTTTGGGGACAACTACGAGCAGTACTTC. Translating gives CASSFGDNYEQYF.

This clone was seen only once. CDR3 residues: CATSRAGRAYNEQFF. CDR3 nucleotides: TGTGCCACCAGCAGAGCCGGGAGAGCCTACAATGAGCAGTTCTTC. V is TRBV15 and J is TRBJ2-1; tentatively, D is TRBD2 (6 bases). V lost 1 base and J 2 bases, leaving 9 bases between the germline ends. In germline, CDR1 is LNHNV, CDR2 YYDKDF (reference sequence). The CDR3 contains 15 residues.

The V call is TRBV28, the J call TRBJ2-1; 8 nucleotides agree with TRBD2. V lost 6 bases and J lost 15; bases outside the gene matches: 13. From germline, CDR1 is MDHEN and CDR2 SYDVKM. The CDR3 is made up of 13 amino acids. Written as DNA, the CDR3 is TGTGCCAGCAGACCACAAAGCGGGAGCCAGCCGTTCTTC. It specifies CASRPQSGSQPFF.

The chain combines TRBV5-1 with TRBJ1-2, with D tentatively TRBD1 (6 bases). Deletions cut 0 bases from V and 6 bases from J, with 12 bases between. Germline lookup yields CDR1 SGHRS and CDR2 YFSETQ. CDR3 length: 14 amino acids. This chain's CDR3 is CASSLGQERDGYTF. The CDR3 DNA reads TGCGCCAGCAGCTTGGGACAGGAAAGAGATGGCTACACCTTC.

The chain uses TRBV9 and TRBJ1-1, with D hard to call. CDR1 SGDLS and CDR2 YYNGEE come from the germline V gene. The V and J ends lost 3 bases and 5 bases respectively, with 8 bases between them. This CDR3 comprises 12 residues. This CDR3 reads CASSDEGTEAFF. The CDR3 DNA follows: TGTGCCAGCAGCGACGAGGGTACTGAAGCTTTCTTT.

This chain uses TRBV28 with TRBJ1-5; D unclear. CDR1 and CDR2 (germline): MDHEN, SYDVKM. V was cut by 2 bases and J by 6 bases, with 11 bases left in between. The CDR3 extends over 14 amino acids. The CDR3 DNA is TGTGCCAGCAGTTTAGGTGGAGGGAGTCAGCCCCAGCATTTT. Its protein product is CASSLGGGSQPQHF.

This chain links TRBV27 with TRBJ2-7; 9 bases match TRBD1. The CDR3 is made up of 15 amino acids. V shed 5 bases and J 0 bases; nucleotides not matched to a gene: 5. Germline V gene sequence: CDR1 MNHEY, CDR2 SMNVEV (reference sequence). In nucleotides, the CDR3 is TGTGCCAGCAGTAACCGGGACAGGGCCTCCTACGAGCAGTACTTC. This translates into CASSNRDRASYEQYF.

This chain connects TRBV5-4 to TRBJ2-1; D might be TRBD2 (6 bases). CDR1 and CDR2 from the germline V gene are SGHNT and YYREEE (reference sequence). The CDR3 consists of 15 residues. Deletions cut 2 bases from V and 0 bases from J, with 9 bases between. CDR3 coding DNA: TGTGCCAGCAGCTTCGGGAGCGGCTCCTACAATGAGCAGTTCTTC. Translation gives CASSFGSGSYNEQFF.

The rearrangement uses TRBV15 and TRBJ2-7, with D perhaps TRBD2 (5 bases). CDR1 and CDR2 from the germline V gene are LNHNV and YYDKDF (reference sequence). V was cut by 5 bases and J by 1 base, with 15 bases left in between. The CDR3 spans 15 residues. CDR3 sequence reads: CATSLGPGSSYEQYF. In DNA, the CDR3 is TGTGCCACCAGCCTTGGACCGGGATCTTCCTACGAGCAGTACTTC. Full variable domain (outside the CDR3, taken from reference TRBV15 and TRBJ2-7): DAMVIQNPRYQVTQFGKPVTLSCSQTLNHNVMYWYQQKSSQAPKLLFHYYDKDFNNEADTPDNFQSRRPNTSFCFLDIRSPGLGDTAMYLCATSLGPGSSYEQYFGPGTRLTVT.

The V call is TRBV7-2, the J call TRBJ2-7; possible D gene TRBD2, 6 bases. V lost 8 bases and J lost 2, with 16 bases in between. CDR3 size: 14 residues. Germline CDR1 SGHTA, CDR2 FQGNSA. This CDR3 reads CASGRERGPYEQYF. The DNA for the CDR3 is TGTGCCAGCGGTCGGGAGAGGGGACCCTACGAGCAGTACTTC.